The source of this TCR beta chain is a study of blood T cell repertoires in COVID-19. Assay used: immunoSEQ multiplex PCR; TCRdb lists only in-frame clones, some missing. In the table there are some 210,000 clones, 81% of which are singletons. In this sample, this clone turned up once. V was trimmed by 1 base and J by 2 bases, leaving 17 bases between them. Germline V gives CDR1 LGHNA, CDR2 YSLEER. This CDR3 spans 17 amino acids. This TCR was sampled from a woman aged 50 to 60 with acute COVID-19. Sequencing was done on a sample of PBMCs or T cells enriched from blood (not recorded which). The rearrangement links TRBV4-3 to TRBJ1-2; no definite D call. Here the CDR3 reads CASSQGTHSAGNYGYTF. The CDR3 DNA follows: TGCGCCAGCAGCCAAGGGACCCACTCCGCGGGAAACTATGGCTACACCTTC.